This T cell receptor (beta chain) was obtained from a study of regulatory T cells in long-lasting Graves disease. Trimming at V came to 1 base and at J to 6 bases, leaving 5 bases not matched to a gene. This CDR3 region has 16 residues. Germline V lookup: CDR1 SGHRS, CDR2 YFSETQ. Through Arm-PCR of CDR3 regions and iRepertoire HTBI primers, TCR beta libraries were built. Each CDR3 protein gets one entry after TCRdb re-called the multiplex PCR reads with MiXCR. Here the sample spans under 250,000 distinct CDR3 sequences, around 19% being singletons. Time point defined: newly diagnosed GD, antithyroid drugs for less than 3 months. There was RNA extracted from PBMCs, and the TCR library was made from it. Doctors identified Graves' disease using the American Thyroid Association guidelines. These data were likewise used in another study, on T cells in Graves' hyperthyroidism and ophthalmopathy.

Sequenced here: peripheral blood mononuclear cells (PBMCs), sampled at new diagnosis, from a patient treated with antithyroid drugs. The receptor's source is a woman in her twenties or thirties with Graves disease. This chain links TRBV5-1 with TRBJ2-3, with TRBD2 matching 13 bases. The CDR3 DNA reads as TGCGCCAGCAGCTTGATACTAGCGGGGGGGCGTGATACGCAGTATTTT. Translating gives CASSLILAGGRDTQYF.